This T cell receptor (beta chain) was profiled in a study of shared clonotypes between healthy human individuals. Selected positively for CCR7 and CD45RO-negative, naive CD8 cells excluded terminally differentiated effector memory CD45RA+ cells. Findings of the study overall: Estimated richness was generally greater in naive than memory subsets.

From germline, CDR1 is SNHLY and CDR2 FYNNEI. The CDR3 has 16 residues. V was pared by 4 bases and J by 3 bases, with 16 bases between. As concerns this clone: The antigen is unknown.

For every subset, genomic DNA was evenly distributed across several immunoSEQ plates. Method: immunoSEQ multiplex PCR; TCRdb's copy keeps in-frame clones and lacks some. The sample records 550,000 to 750,000 clones, over 95% being singletons. The source of this sequence is a woman aged 25 to 39 in good health. The chain joins TRBV2 to TRBJ2-1; D may be TRBD2 (6 bases). The sample comprised naive CD8+ T cells sorted from blood. This CDR3 is CASSGTTAEVYNEQFF. CDR3 DNA: TGTGCCAGCAGTGGGACTACAGCAGAAGTCTACAATGAGCAGTTCTTC.